These 25 T cell receptor beta chains came from one sample sequenced in a study of T cells in Graves' hyperthyroidism and ophthalmopathy. Researchers took RNA transcripts and amplified the TCR beta CDR3 regions from them. Initially, a first-round RT-PCR of the TCR CDR3 employed the HTBI primer set. TCRdb analysed the multiplex PCR reads with MiXCR anew, one entry per CDR3 protein. The sample yields 610,000 or so distinct CDR3 sequences, approximately 44% seen once. Sequencing was carried out using peripheral blood or thyroid tissue (not recorded which). The receptors were sampled from a woman between 18 and 29 years old with Graves' hyperthyroidism.

This clonotype appeared many times. The chain carries TRBV20-1 and TRBJ1-6; D is ambiguous. Trimming took 1 base from V and 9 from J, leaving 16 bases between them. This CDR3 spans 15 amino acids. Germline V lookup: CDR1 DFQATT, CDR2 SNEGSKA (reference sequence). The CDR3 DNA is TGCAGTGCTAGAGGCCCGGGCATAGTAGGTTCACCCCTCCACTTT. Its translation: CSARGPGIVGSPLHF.

With regard to this clonotype: This clone may be a read error of a much larger clone one base away. The CDR3 DNA is TGCGCCAGCAGCCAAGAGTACGCGCGGGGCCATGAAGCTTCCTTT. As protein: CASSQEYARGHEASF. The chain joins TRBV4-3 to TRBJ1-1; D perhaps matches TRBD1 (5 bases). Germline V gene data show CDR1 as LGHNA and CDR2 as YSLEER. The CDR3 loop spans 15 amino acids.

This clonotype was seen more than once but under ten times. The chain carries TRBV7-2 and TRBJ2-5; TRBD2 matches at 14 bases. V dropped 5 bases and J dropped 2; count of bases not matched to a gene: 7. The CDR3 spans 17 residues. CDR1 is SGHTA, CDR2 FQGNSA, per germline. Written as DNA, the CDR3 is TGTGCCAGCAGCCCCTACCGACTAGCGGGAGGGCAAGAGACCCAGTACTTC. It codes for CASSPYRLAGGQETQYF.

V and J are TRBV2 and TRBJ2-5, with D tentatively TRBD1 (6 bases). The V and J ends lost 5 bases and 5 bases respectively, with 18 bases between them. Germline V lookup: CDR1 SNHLY, CDR2 FYNNEI. There are 15 residues in the CDR3. The CDR3 bases are TGTGCCAGCAGTTACGCGACAGGAACGTTCGAGACCCAGTACTTC. Its protein is CASSYATGTFETQYF.

This clonotype was detected ten times or more. The genes are TRBV18 and TRBJ1-5; D unresolved. Germline CDR1 KGHSH, CDR2 LQKENI. Trimming removed 3 bases at V and 5 bases at J, with 8 bases between. CDR3 length equals 13 residues. Here the CDR3 DNA reads TGTGCCAGCTCACCGGAAGCGGATCAGCCCCAGCATTTT. Amino acids: CASSPEADQPQHF. The full variable domain, with the rest looked up from reference TRBV18 and TRBJ1-5, is NAGVMQNPRHLVRRRGQEARLRCSPMKGHSHVYWYRQLPEEGLKFMVYLQKENIIDESGMPKERFSAEFPKEGPSILRIQQVVRGDSAAYFCASSPEADQPQHFGDGTRLSIL.

This clonotype was seen repeatedly, ten times or more. The rearrangement links TRBV9 to TRBJ2-2; 8 bases line up with TRBD1. Germline lookup yields CDR1 SGDLS and CDR2 YYNGEE. CDR3 length equals 15 residues. Trimming removed 0 bases from V and 3 bases from J; junction bases left unmatched: 1. For the CDR3, the DNA is TGTGCCAGCAGCGTAGCGACAGGGGACACCGGGGAGCTGTTTTTT. Translated: CASSVATGDTGELFF.

At least ten counts were recorded for this clonotype. This rearrangement joins TRBV7-8 to TRBJ2-7, with D unclear. The CDR3 covers 13 residues. Germline V gene lookup returns CDR1 SGHVS and CDR2 FQNEAQ. Trimming stripped 2 bases from V and 2 bases from J, with 7 bases between. This chain's CDR3 is CASSLSQAYEQYF. CDR3 in DNA: TGTGCCAGCAGCTTAAGTCAGGCCTACGAGCAGTACTTC.

This clonotype was detected a few times. The chain recombines TRBV2 with TRBJ2-1; perhaps TRBD2 as D (6 bases). CDR1 is SNHLY, CDR2 FYNNEI, per germline. The length of the CDR3 is 12 residues. Trimming took 2 bases from V and 9 from J, leaving 8 bases between them. The CDR3: CASSEWRGEQFF. The CDR3 DNA sequence: TGTGCCAGCAGTGAATGGAGGGGTGAGCAGTTCTTC.

There are many counts of this clonotype. The J gene is TRBJ1-2, the V gene TRBV7-9; 9 bases match TRBD1. This CDR3 region has 12 residues. Trimming cost V 7 bases and J 8 bases; bases outside gene matches: 5. Germline loops: CDR1 SEHNR, CDR2 FQNEAQ (reference sequence). Written as DNA, the CDR3 is TGTGCCAGCAACAGGGGGCTTCGGGGCTACACCTTC. Translated, it gives CASNRGLRGYTF.

This clonotype occurred many times. J is TRBJ1-6 and V is TRBV7-8; a weak D match, TRBD1 (6 bases). The CDR3 covers 16 residues. The V gene lost 3 bases and the J gene lost 6 bases, with 15 bases spanning the gap. Germline loops: CDR1 SGHVS, CDR2 FQNEAQ. CDR3 loop: CASSLTRGVFNSPLHF. CDR3 DNA: TGTGCCAGCAGCTTGACGAGGGGGGTCTTTAATTCACCCCTCCACTTT.

The chain is built from TRBV2 and TRBJ2-6; D remains unclear. This CDR3 is 13 amino acids long. Germline V gene lookup returns CDR1 SNHLY and CDR2 FYNNEI. CDR3 nucleotides: TGTGCTATAGAAAGCCCTGGGGCCAACGTCCTGACTTTC. It codes for CAIESPGANVLTF.

Worth noting for this clonotype: A read error may account for a junction end that differs from germline. The rearrangement joins TRBV7-9 to TRBJ1-5, with TRBD1 identical over 7 bases. Germline V gene sequence: CDR1 SEHNR, CDR2 FQNEAQ (reference sequence). This CDR3 region has 11 residues. This CDR3 is CASRTGEAQHF. The CDR3 nucleotides are TGTGCCAGCCGAACAGGGGAGGCCCAGCATTTC.

The chain links TRBV10-2 to TRBJ1-5; D is uncertain. Between the trimmed V and J ends, which lost 6 bases and 4 bases, there was a span of 19 bases. CDR3 size: 16 residues. Germline CDR1 WSHSY, CDR2 SAAADI. CDR3 amino acids: CASSDRAPGTNQPQHF. The CDR3 bases are TGCGCCAGCAGCGACCGGGCTCCCGGCACAAATCAGCCCCAGCATTTT.

The chain couples TRBV7-9 to TRBJ2-1; 8 bases agree with TRBD2. In germline, CDR1 is SEHNR, CDR2 FQNEAQ (reference sequence). The CDR3 is 13 residues long. V was clipped by 5 bases and J by 16 bases; unmatched bases: 13. The CDR3 protein is CASSKPGSGSLFF. DNA of the CDR3: TGTGCCAGCAGCAAACCGGGCAGCGGGAGCTTATTCTTC.

V gene TRBV4-2 combines with J gene TRBJ2-2, with D hard to call. This CDR3 is 18 amino acids long. V was cut by 0 bases and J by 0 bases, with 14 bases left in between. Germline CDR1 is LGHNA and CDR2 is YNFKEQ. The CDR3 region is CASSQDYFRVANTGELFF. CDR3 coding DNA: TGTGCCAGCAGCCAAGACTATTTTCGCGTAGCGAACACCGGGGAGCTGTTTTTT.

This clonotype was seen once. A much larger clone lies one base from this, so it may be a read error. J is TRBJ2-5 and V is TRBV6-5; D unresolved. CDR1 and CDR2 (germline): MNHEY, SVGAGI. The V end was cut by 7 bases, the J end by 3 bases, with 12 bases between. The length of the CDR3 is 13 residues. The CDR3 protein is CASKPDRKETQYF. CDR3 bases: TGTGCCAGCAAACCGGACCGAAAAGAGACCCAGTACTTC.

This clonotype showed up many times. The genes are TRBV24-1 and TRBJ2-5; 8 bases are a match to TRBD1. The CDR3 spans 15 residues. Trimming cost V 3 bases and J 5 bases; bases outside gene matches: 7. The germline V gene encodes CDR1 KGHDR and CDR2 SFDVKD. The CDR3 loop reads CATSDPGQGQETQYF. The CDR3 nucleotides are TGTGCCACCAGTGATCCCGGACAGGGTCAGGAGACCCAGTACTTC.

To note about this clonotype: The final CDR3 position lacks the conserved phenylalanine or tryptophan, pointing to a likely read error. V and J are TRBV19 and TRBJ2-5, with 8 bases fitting TRBD2. The CDR3 totals 14 residues. In germline, CDR1 is LNHDA, CDR2 SQIVND (reference sequence). Trimming took 5 bases from V and 2 from J; bases not matched to a gene: 4. The CDR3 DNA follows: TGTGCCAGTAGTCCACGACTAGCGCAAGAGACCCAGTACCTC. This codes for CASSPRLAQETQYL.

Many counts were recorded for this clonotype. The J gene is TRBJ1-2, the V gene TRBV4-1, with a tentative D call TRBD1 (5 bases). The V gene lost 3 bases and the J gene lost 0 bases, with 14 bases spanning the gap. The CDR3 totals 16 residues. Germline V gives CDR1 MGHRA, CDR2 YSYEKL. CDR3 DNA: TGCGCCAGCAGCCAGATACAGGACCTACCTAACTATGGCTACACCTTC. Its translation is CASSQIQDLPNYGYTF.

This clonotype was found many times. V is TRBV28 and J is TRBJ1-6; no definite D call. The CDR3 has 13 residues. Germline V CDR1 and CDR2: MDHEN, SYDVKM. With 4 bases removed from V and 3 bases from J, the gap between germline ends came to 4 bases. DNA of the CDR3: TGTGCCAGCAGTTCCCTCTATAATTCACCCCTCCACTTT. Translated: CASSSLYNSPLHF.

The CDR3 region has the DNA TGTGCCAGCAGCGACGGGACAGGTAGTGAGACCCAGTACTTC. This sequence encodes CASSDGTGSETQYF. This chain connects TRBV7-8 to TRBJ2-5, with 8 bases aligning to TRBD1. Trimming took 5 bases from V and 5 from J; bases not matched to a gene: 7. Germline V gene data show CDR1 as SGHVS and CDR2 as FQNEAQ. This CDR3 contains 14 residues.

The V and J genes are TRBV24-1 and TRBJ2-1; 9 positions match TRBD1. Germline CDR1 is KGHDR and CDR2 is SFDVKD. CDR3 size: 13 residues. J lost 8 bases, V lost 2 bases, and 0 bases had no gene match. The CDR3 protein is CATSDYRGHEQFF. CDR3 DNA sequence: TGTGCCACCAGTGATTACAGGGGGCATGAGCAGTTCTTC.

This clonotype showed up many times. The chain has TRBV10-3 and TRBJ2-5, with D possibly being TRBD2 (6 bases). Germline V gene data show CDR1 as ENHRY and CDR2 as SYGVKD. The CDR3 consists of 14 residues. V was clipped by 2 bases and J by 2 bases, with 9 bases between them. CDR3: CAISELGSQETQYF. Written as DNA, the CDR3 is TGTGCCATCAGTGAGCTCGGGAGTCAAGAGACCCAGTACTTC.

In this sample, this clonotype turned up many times. J is TRBJ2-5 and V is TRBV3-1; D gene uncertain. Germline V gene lookup returns CDR1 LGHDT and CDR2 YNNKEL (reference sequence). This CDR3 is 15 amino acids long. Trimming cost V 5 bases and J 1 base, with 14 bases left between them. The CDR3 sequence: CASSSTFGTQETQYF. CDR3 bases: TGTGCCAGCAGCTCCACCTTCGGAACCCAAGAGACCCAGTACTTC.

The rearrangement joins TRBV7-9 to TRBJ1-1; possible D gene TRBD1, 5 bases. Trimming removed 5 bases at V and 5 bases at J, with 9 bases between. Germline V gene lookup returns CDR1 SEHNR and CDR2 FQNEAQ (reference sequence). CDR3 size: 12 residues. The CDR3 spells CASSGDATEAFF. Written as DNA, the CDR3 is TGTGCCAGCAGCGGGGACGCTACTGAAGCTTTCTTT.